One and the same sample provided the 18 T cell receptor beta chains below, sequenced in a study of CD8+CD57+ T cells in acquired aplastic anemia. CD8+CD57+ cell expansion, shown by flow cytometry, had occurred in the patients selected for sequencing. Profiles of TCR beta VDJ and CDR3 were generated from a genomic DNA template. TCRdb reanalysed the reads using MiXCR and keeps one entry per CDR3 protein. The repertoire holds 150,000 to 160,000 distinct CDR3 sequences, with less than 60% as singletons. The sample consisted of sorted CD4+, CD8+, or CD8+CD57+ T cells (not recorded which) from PBMCs. The receptors were gathered from a human donor with aplastic anemia.

This clonotype appeared many times. The J gene is TRBJ2-2, the V gene TRBV7-2; TRBD2 matches 12 bases. V was pared by 6 bases and J by 5 bases, with 7 bases of the junction left unmatched. This CDR3 contains 16 residues. CDR1 is SGHTA and CDR2 is FQGNSA in the germline V gene. CDR3 amino acids: CASRDLAGGPTGELFF. The CDR3 nucleotides read TGTGCCAGCAGGGACCTAGCGGGGGGGCCGACCGGGGAGCTGTTTTTT.

This clonotype was observed many times. V and J are TRBV7-2 and TRBJ1-2; D unresolved. This CDR3 spans 15 amino acids. V lost 5 bases and J lost 3, with 16 bases in between. Germline V gene sequence: CDR1 SGHTA, CDR2 FQGNSA. CDR3 nucleotides: TGTGCCAGCAGCCCGAGAGGCTGGGGTGACTATGGCTACACCTTC. Translating gives CASSPRGWGDYGYTF.

The V gene is TRBV6-1, the J gene TRBJ1-2; 9 bases line up with TRBD1. V dropped 0 bases and J dropped 5; count of bases not matched to a gene: 1. CDR1 MNHNS and CDR2 SASEGT come from the germline V gene. CDR3 size: 14 residues. The CDR3: CASSEAGQGYGYTF. CDR3 bases: TGTGCCAGCAGTGAAGCCGGACAGGGGTATGGCTACACCTTC.

Regarding this clonotype: At one boundary the junction diverges from the germline segment, which might be a read error. The V and J genes are TRBV7-3 and TRBJ2-7; 8 bases are shared with TRBD1. Looked up from germline, CDR1 is SGHTA and CDR2 is FQGTGA. The CDR3 is 15 amino acids. The CDR3 protein is CAGSLDGQGGYEQYF. The CDR3 DNA sequence: TGTGCCGGCAGCCTAGACGGACAGGGTGGTTACGAGCAGTACTTC.

This clonotype appeared many times. The rearrangement joins TRBV6-6 to TRBJ2-7; D remains ambiguous. V lost 2 bases to trimming and J lost 3 bases, with 8 bases between them. This CDR3 contains 13 residues. Germline CDR1 is MNHNY and CDR2 is SVGAGI (reference sequence). Here the CDR3 reads CASSYLDRYEQYF. The CDR3 DNA reads TGTGCCAGCAGTTACCTCGACCGCTACGAGCAGTACTTC.

This chain links TRBV19 with TRBJ2-1; D call uncertain. The germline gives CDR1 LNHDA, CDR2 SQIVND (reference sequence). The CDR3 totals 13 residues. The V end was cut by 4 bases, the J end by 4 bases, with 8 bases between. In DNA form, the CDR3 reads TGTGCCAGTAGTAGGATAGGATACAATGAGCAGTTCTTC. Amino acids: CASSRIGYNEQFF.

The V gene is TRBV2, the J gene TRBJ2-3, with D unclear. V gave up 5 bases and J gave up 0 bases, with 12 bases separating them. Looked up from germline, CDR1 is SNHLY and CDR2 is FYNNEI. This CDR3 region has 15 residues. CDR3 DNA: TGTGCCAGCAGTCCCGAGACCACTAGCACAGATACGCAGTATTTT. Translated: CASSPETTSTDTQYF.

The chain employs TRBV29-1 and TRBJ2-2; TRBD2 aligns across 13 bases. Germline CDR1 SQVTM, CDR2 ANQGSEA. The CDR3 has 14 residues. Unmatched junction bases numbered 2, after V lost 5 bases and J lost 5 bases. The chain's CDR3 is CSVLTSGGTGELFF. The DNA of the CDR3 is TGCAGCGTTCTGACTAGCGGGGGGACCGGGGAGCTGTTTTTT.

Comment on this clonotype: Possible read error: a much larger clone is one base away. The gene calls are TRBV6-5 and TRBJ2-7; D uncertain. The CDR3 contains 11 residues. Germline assignment: CDR1 MNHEY and CDR2 SVGAGI. The CDR3 is CAGSFNYEQYF. CDR3 in DNA: TGTGCCGGCAGCTTCAACTACGAGCAGTACTTC.

Many counts were recorded for this clonotype. This sequence joins TRBV15 and TRBJ2-3; 8 positions agree with TRBD2. Germline V gene lookup returns CDR1 LNHNV and CDR2 YYDKDF (reference sequence). Trimming took 0 bases from V and 4 from J; bases not matched to a gene: 3. The CDR3 runs to 15 residues. DNA of the CDR3: TGTGCCACCAGCAGAGATAGCGGGGCCTCAGATACGCAGTATTTT. Protein: CATSRDSGASDTQYF.

This clonotype has more than one count but fewer than ten. DNA for the CDR3: TGTGCCAGCAGCTCAAGGTTCCTCTCCTACGAGCAGTACTTC. It is translated as CASSSRFLSYEQYF. V and J are TRBV7-8 and TRBJ2-7, with no clear D. This CDR3 has 14 amino acids. Germline V gene lookup returns CDR1 SGHVS and CDR2 FQNEAQ. The germline V and J ends were trimmed by 4 bases and 0 bases, with 10 bases remaining between them.

V gene TRBV24-1 combines with J gene TRBJ2-1; 7 bases align to TRBD2. Germline loops: CDR1 KGHDR, CDR2 SFDVKD. The V gene end was trimmed by 7 bases and the J gene end by 7 bases; junction bases not matched to a gene: 9. The CDR3 has 14 residues. The CDR3 DNA is TGTGCCACCAGACGGGCGGGAGAAACGAATGAGCAGTTCTTC. It specifies CATRRAGETNEQFF.

V and J are TRBV20-1 and TRBJ1-6; no firm D call. This CDR3 has 16 amino acids. The V gene's germline CDR1 is DFQATT and CDR2 SNEGSKA (reference sequence). The V and J ends lost 0 bases and 0 bases respectively, with 9 bases between them. CDR3 coding DNA: TGCAGTGCTAGAGACGTGGGAAGCTCCTATAATTCACCCCTCCACTTT. This sequence encodes CSARDVGSSYNSPLHF.

This clonotype came up many times. The chain carries TRBV11-2 and TRBJ1-2; no clear D gene. Germline CDR1 reads SGHAT; CDR2 reads FQNNGV. The CDR3 spans 16 residues. Deletions cut 6 bases from V and 8 bases from J, with 25 bases between. This CDR3 reads CASSPDGRSKDEGYTF. CDR3 DNA: TGTGCCAGCAGTCCCGACGGACGCTCCAAGGATGAGGGCTACACCTTC.

The V and J genes are TRBV2 and TRBJ1-1; D gene ambiguous. V was trimmed by 2 bases and J by 5 bases, leaving 9 bases between them. Germline CDR1 and CDR2: SNHLY and FYNNEI. The CDR3 is 13 residues long. CDR3 protein: CASSERLATEAFF. CDR3 sequence (DNA): TGTGCCAGCAGTGAAAGACTAGCGACTGAAGCTTTCTTT. The whole variable domain, remainder taken from reference TRBV2 and TRBJ1-1, is EPEVTQTPSHQVTQMGQEVILRCVPISNHLYFYWYRQILGQKVEFLVSFYNNEISEKSEIFDDQFSVERPDGSNFTLKIRSTKLEDSAMYFCASSERLATEAFFGQGTRLTVV.

The chain combines TRBV7-9 with TRBJ2-5; 14 bases line up with TRBD2. This CDR3 has 15 amino acids. Per the germline V gene, CDR1 is SEHNR and CDR2 is FQNEAQ (reference sequence). J was trimmed by 10 bases and V by 4 bases; bases with no gene match: 8. The CDR3 DNA follows: TGTGCCAGCAGCTCCGCCGGGACTAGCGGGGGAAACCAGTACTTC. Protein product: CASSSAGTSGGNQYF.

This clonotype was detected only a few times. V usage is TRBV7-6 and J usage is TRBJ2-7, with D possibly TRBD2 on 5 matching bases. Trimming cost V 0 bases and J 2 bases, with 11 bases left between them. Per germline, CDR1 SGHVS and CDR2 FNYEAQ. The length of the CDR3 is 15 residues. Written as DNA, the CDR3 is TGTGCCAGCAGCTTAGCTACGGACGGGGCCTACGAGCAGTACTTC. Amino acids: CASSLATDGAYEQYF. Supplemented by reference TRBV7-6 and TRBJ2-7, the full variable domain reads GAGVSQSPRYKVTKRGQDVALRCDPISGHVSLYWYRQALGQGPEFLTYFNYEAQQDKSGLPNDRFSAERPEGSISTLTIQRTEQRDSAMYRCASSLATDGAYEQYFGPGTRLTVT.

This clonotype was counted many times. This chain links TRBV6-4 with TRBJ1-2; D unresolved. Deletions cut 0 bases from V and 7 bases from J, with 21 bases between. The V gene's germline CDR1 is MRHNA and CDR2 SNTAGT. This CDR3 region has 17 residues. As DNA, the CDR3 is TGTGCCAGCAGTGACTCGAGTCGTGTCAGCGCGTTGGGTGGCTACACCTTC. Its translation is CASSDSSRVSALGGYTF.